This T cell receptor beta chain is from a study of T cell responses to AZD1222 COVID-19 vaccine. Overall study results and limits: The number of AZD1222 recipients seropositive at baseline was only 6 or 7.

Worth noting for this clone: What it binds is not known.

The repertoire was sequenced with immunoSEQ multiplex PCR; TCRdb's copy has only in-frame clones and lacks some. Of some 200,000 clones listed, roughly nine tenths are singletons. This TCR came from an adult who received the AZD1222 COVID-19 vaccine. The source was peripheral blood, collected 28 days after the second AZD1222 dose.

CDR3 loop: CASSTQGLGREAFF. DNA for the CDR3: TGTGCCAGCAGTACACAGGGATTGGGAAGGGAGGCTTTCTTT. The chain joins TRBV6-5 to TRBJ1-1; D perhaps matches TRBD1 (6 bases). Germline V gene data show CDR1 as MNHEY and CDR2 as SVGAGI. The CDR3 spans 14 residues. V was clipped by 5 bases and J by 11 bases, with 21 bases between them.